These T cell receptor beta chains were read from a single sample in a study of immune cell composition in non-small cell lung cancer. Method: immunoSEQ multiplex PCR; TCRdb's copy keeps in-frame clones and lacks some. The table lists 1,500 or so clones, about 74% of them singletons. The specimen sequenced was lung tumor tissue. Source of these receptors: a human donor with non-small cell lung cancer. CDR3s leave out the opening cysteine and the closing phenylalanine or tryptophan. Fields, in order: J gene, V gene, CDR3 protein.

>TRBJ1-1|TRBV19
ASSNAGNTEAF
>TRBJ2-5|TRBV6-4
ASSGSRGETQY
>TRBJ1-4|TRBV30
AWSAGVGATNEKLF
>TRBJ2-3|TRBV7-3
ASSLIAGANTDTQY
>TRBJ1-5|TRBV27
ASRGTGNNQPQH
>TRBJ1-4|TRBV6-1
ASSPWTGRSEKLF
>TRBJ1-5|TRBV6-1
ASTLAQGGNQPQH
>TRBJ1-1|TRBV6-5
ASSRPDNANTEAF
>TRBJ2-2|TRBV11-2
ASSLLSSGATGELF
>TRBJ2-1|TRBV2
ASNSASRDNEQF
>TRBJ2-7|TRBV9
ASSVGPDRDYEQY
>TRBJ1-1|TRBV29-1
SVRVNTEAF
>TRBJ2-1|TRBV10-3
AISKGVGQPNNEQF
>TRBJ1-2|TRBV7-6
ASSLEGDRGLVYGYT
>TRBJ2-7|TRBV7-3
ASSLSGSMVYEQY
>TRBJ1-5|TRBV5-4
ASSLDRGNQPQH